Below, 29 T cell receptor beta chains from the same sample are listed, as sequenced in a study of T cells in Graves' hyperthyroidism and ophthalmopathy. TCR beta CDR3 region amplification was performed from RNA transcripts. Using the HTBI primer set, a first-round RT-PCR was run on the TCR CDR3. TCRdb re-analysed the multiplex PCR reads in MiXCR, keeping a single row per CDR3 protein. The sample has approximately 250,000 distinct CDR3 sequences; almost 25% are singletons. The sequencing input was blood. The receptors were gathered from a woman between 40 and 55 years old with Graves' ophthalmopathy.

Ten or more counts support this clonotype. The rearrangement joins TRBV28 to TRBJ2-7; the match to TRBD2 covers 15 bases. With 5 bases clipped from V and 3 bases from J, the junction kept 14 bases outside the gene matches. CDR1 is MDHEN, CDR2 SYDVKM, per germline. This CDR3 is built from 19 residues. DNA for the CDR3: TGTGCCAGCAGTGAGGGACTAGCGGGAGGACTAAAGGGTGGCTACGAGCAGTACTTC. Translation gives CASSEGLAGGLKGGYEQYF. The whole variable domain, filled in from reference TRBV28 and TRBJ2-7, reads DVKVTQSSRYLVKRTGEKVFLECVQDMDHENMFWYRQDPGLGLRLIYFSYDVKMKEKGDIPEGYSVSREKKERFSLILESASTNQTSMYLCASSEGLAGGLKGGYEQYFGPGTRLTVT.

The sample holds many counts of this clonotype. The V gene is TRBV5-6, the J gene TRBJ1-5, with 7 bases identical to TRBD1. This CDR3 is built from 14 residues. The J segment lost 7 bases and the V segment lost 5 bases, leaving 9 bases of the junction unmatched. Germline V gives CDR1 SGHDT, CDR2 YYEEEE. The CDR3 protein is CASSSDRTGQPQHF. The CDR3 DNA reads TGTGCCAGCAGTTCGGACAGGACGGGACAGCCCCAGCATTTT. The full variable domain, its missing parts supplied by reference TRBV5-6 and TRBJ1-5, is DAGVTQSPTHLIKTRGQQVTLRCSPKSGHDTVSWYQQALGQGPQFIFQYYEEEERQRGNFPDRFSGHQFPNYSSELNVNALLLGDSALYLCASSSDRTGQPQHFGDGTRLSIL.

The chain uses TRBV2 and TRBJ2-1; 8 nucleotides line up with TRBD2. The germline V gene encodes CDR1 SNHLY and CDR2 FYNNEI. V lost 4 bases to trimming and J lost 10 bases; unmatched junction nucleotides: 18. The CDR3 is made up of 17 amino acids. CDR3 DNA: TGTGCCAGCAGTGGCCTTCCGAGCGGGAGTTGGGGCAGCGAGCAGTTCTTC. Its protein product is CASSGLPSGSWGSEQFF.

The table lists this clonotype with many counts. V gene TRBV5-1 combines with J gene TRBJ2-5; D ambiguous. The V end lost 4 bases, the J end lost 2 bases, and 3 bases lay between the germline ends. Germline V gives CDR1 SGHRS, CDR2 YFSETQ. This CDR3 contains 11 residues. For the CDR3, the DNA is TGCGCCAGCAGCCAACAAGAGACCCAGTACTTC. Its translation: CASSQQETQYF.

This clonotype was counted ten times or more. This chain links TRBV7-8 with TRBJ2-5; the match to TRBD2 covers 10 bases. V was pared by 1 base and J by 1 base, with 12 bases of the junction left unmatched. There are 19 residues in the CDR3. Germline CDR1 and CDR2: SGHVS and FQNEAQ. CDR3 residues: CASSLGRTSGDPSQETQYF. CDR3 bases: TGTGCCAGCAGCTTAGGTAGAACTAGCGGGGATCCTAGCCAAGAGACCCAGTACTTC.

Ten or more counts support this clonotype. CDR3: CASKEGYSYEQYF. CDR3 coding DNA: TGTGCCAGCAAGGAGGGTTACTCCTACGAGCAGTACTTC. The chain has TRBV6-2 or TRBV6-3 and TRBJ2-7; tentative D call: TRBD2 (6 bases). The CDR3 extends over 13 amino acids. Deletions cut 7 bases from V and 0 bases from J, with 10 bases between. Germline values: CDR1 MNHEY, CDR2 SVGEGT.

This clonotype was seen a handful of times. This rearrangement joins TRBV5-1 to TRBJ2-5; TRBD2 aligns across 13 bases. V lost 0 bases to trimming and J lost 5 bases; unmatched junction nucleotides: 4. Germline values: CDR1 SGHRS, CDR2 YFSETQ. The CDR3 is 16 residues long. The CDR3 loop reads CASSLGLAGGWETQYF. The CDR3 DNA is TGCGCCAGCAGCTTGGGACTAGCGGGAGGATGGGAGACCCAGTACTTC.

Ten or more counts support this clonotype. V and J are TRBV5-1 and TRBJ1-1, with TRBD1 identical over 7 bases. The CDR3 is 14 residues long. V lost 5 bases, J lost 7 bases, and 11 bases stayed unmatched. CDR1 SGHRS and CDR2 YFSETQ come from the germline V gene. The DNA of the CDR3 is TGCGCCAGCAGGCCCGACAGGGTCCTCGATGAAGCTTTCTTT. It specifies CASRPDRVLDEAFF.

Regarding this clonotype: A much larger clone lies a single base off, so this may be a read error. The chain couples TRBV6-1 to TRBJ2-7; D possibly matches TRBD1 or TRBD2 (5 bases each). CDR1 is MNHNS and CDR2 is SASEGT in the germline V gene. CDR3 size: 14 residues. V lost 3 bases and J 3 bases, leaving 12 bases between the germline ends. CDR3 amino acids: CASSEDTGLYEQYF. In nucleotides, the CDR3 is TGTGCCAGCAGTGAGGACACGGGGCTCTACGAGCAGTACTTC.

The chain uses TRBV5-1 and TRBJ2-5; D remains unclear. The CDR3 sequence is 15 residues long. V was cut by 3 bases and J by 1 base, with 13 bases left in between. Germline assignment: CDR1 SGHRS and CDR2 YFSETQ. CDR3 protein: CASSWPDGVQETQYF. Here the CDR3 DNA reads TGCGCCAGCAGCTGGCCCGACGGAGTCCAAGAGACCCAGTACTTC.

This clonotype has a count of ten or more. The rearrangement joins TRBV5-1 to TRBJ2-7, with TRBD1 matching over 11 bases. Germline V gene sequence: CDR1 SGHRS, CDR2 YFSETQ. The trim removed 3 bases at V and 6 bases at J, leaving 5 bases unmatched. This CDR3 is 14 amino acids long. CDR3 in DNA: TGCGCCAGCAGCTCCGGGACAGGGGGAAGCGAGCAGTACTTC. This encodes CASSSGTGGSEQYF. The complete variable domain, with remaining parts taken from reference TRBV5-1 and TRBJ2-7, reads KAGVTQTPRYLIKTRGQQVTLSCSPISGHRSVSWYQQTPGQGLQFLFEYFSETQRNKGNFPGRFSGRQFSNSRSEMNVSTLELGDSALYLCASSSGTGGSEQYFGPGTRLTVT.

The chain combines TRBV5-1 with TRBJ1-6, with unresolved D. CDR3 length equals 14 residues. Trimming shortened V by 6 bases and J by 6 bases, and 13 bases separated the two germline ends. Germline V gene lookup returns CDR1 SGHRS and CDR2 YFSETQ. CDR3 amino acids: CASNLGTLNSPLHF. The CDR3 DNA sequence: TGCGCCAGCAACCTTGGTACCCTTAATTCACCCCTCCACTTT. Looking up the rest from reference TRBV5-1 and TRBJ1-6 gives the full variable domain: KAGVTQTPRYLIKTRGQQVTLSCSPISGHRSVSWYQQTPGQGLQFLFEYFSETQRNKGNFPGRFSGRQFSNSRSEMNVSTLELGDSALYLCASNLGTLNSPLHFGNGTRLTVT.

Only a few counts were recorded for this clonotype. This chain links TRBV7-2 with TRBJ2-7, with a tentative D call TRBD1 (5 bases). This CDR3 contains 14 residues. CDR1 and CDR2 from the germline V gene are SGHTA and FQGNSA. Trimming pared 5 bases from V and 0 bases from J, leaving 11 bases between. The CDR3 DNA reads as TGTGCCAGCAGCACTTGGACATCCTCCTACGAGCAGTACTTC. Protein: CASSTWTSSYEQYF.

This clonotype has only a few counts. V usage is TRBV7-6 and J usage is TRBJ2-7, with 11 positions matching TRBD1. The CDR3 spans 15 residues. The germline gives CDR1 SGHVS, CDR2 FNYEAQ. V gave up 1 base and J gave up 2 bases; unmatched junction bases: 1. This CDR3 reads CASSLGTGGPYEQYF. CDR3 nucleotide sequence: TGTGCCAGCAGCTTAGGGACAGGGGGCCCCTACGAGCAGTACTTC.

The V gene is TRBV11-2, the J gene TRBJ1-3; a weak D match, TRBD1 (6 bases). The V gene lost 2 bases and the J gene lost 0 bases, with 11 bases spanning the gap. The CDR3 contains 16 residues. Germline CDR1 SGHAT, CDR2 FQNNGV. CDR3 loop: CASSLLTGNSGNTIYF. The CDR3 nucleotides are TGTGCCAGCAGCTTACTGACAGGCAACTCTGGAAACACCATATATTTT. The full variable domain, completed using reference TRBV11-2 and TRBJ1-3, is EAGVAQSPRYKIIEKRQSVAFWCNPISGHATLYWYQQILGQGPKLLIQFQNNGVVDDSQLPKDRFSAERLKGVDSTLKIQPAKLEDSAVYLCASSLLTGNSGNTIYFGEGSWLTVV.

V is TRBV12-5 and J is TRBJ2-7; a possible D gene is TRBD1 (5 bases). V lost 7 bases and J lost 5, with 15 bases in between. Germline CDR1 reads LGHNT; CDR2 reads FRNRAP. The CDR3 loop spans 13 amino acids. The chain's CDR3 is CASAPGFADEQYF. The CDR3 nucleotides are TGTGCTAGTGCCCCAGGGTTCGCCGACGAGCAGTACTTC.

This clonotype was counted only a few times. Since a much larger clone is just one base distant, this may be a read error. The chain combines TRBV11-2 with TRBJ2-5; 11 bases line up with TRBD2. This CDR3 region has 14 residues. CDR1 is SGHAT, CDR2 FQNNGV, per germline. The V and J ends lost 3 bases and 4 bases, in that order; junction bases with no gene match: 1. The CDR3 loop is CASSFGLAGETQYF. DNA for the CDR3: TGTGCCAGCAGCTTCGGACTAGCGGGAGAGACCCAGTACTTC.

The V and J genes are TRBV12-3 or TRBV12-4 and TRBJ1-1; 7 nucleotides line up with TRBD1. CDR3 length equals 15 residues. With 5 bases clipped from V and 4 bases from J, the junction kept 10 bases outside the gene matches. The CDR3 DNA is TGTGCCAGCAGTGCCTACACAGGGGCAGTCACTGAAGCTTTCTTT. It specifies CASSAYTGAVTEAFF.

V gene TRBV19 combines with J gene TRBJ2-7; TRBD1 is a possible D gene (5 bases). The CDR3 sequence is 13 residues long. Germline lookup yields CDR1 LNHDA and CDR2 SQIVND (reference sequence). Trimming removed 5 bases at V and 3 bases at J, with 11 bases between. The DNA of the CDR3 is TGTGCCAGTAGTGACACAGGTATCTACGAGCAGTACTTC. This codes for CASSDTGIYEQYF.

Only a few counts were recorded for this clonotype. The chain employs TRBV7-6 and TRBJ2-5; D ambiguous. V dropped 2 bases and J dropped 3 bases, with 7 bases sitting between them. The germline CDR1 and CDR2 sequences are SGHVS and FNYEAQ. The CDR3 contains 13 residues. The CDR3 region has the DNA TGTGCCAGCAGCTTACGAACCAAAGAGACCCAGTACTTC. This sequence encodes CASSLRTKETQYF.

This clonotype was counted many times. This sequence joins TRBV30 and TRBJ2-7; 7 bases are a match to TRBD2. V shed 1 base and J 1 base; nucleotides not matched to a gene: 7. The CDR3 is 15 amino acids. CDR1 is GTSNPN, CDR2 SVGIG, per germline (reference sequence). For the CDR3, the DNA is TGTGCCTGGAGTGAAGGCGGGAGAGGATCCTACGAGCAGTACTTC. Its protein product is CAWSEGGRGSYEQYF.

This clonotype was seen ten or more times. The V and J genes are TRBV19 and TRBJ2-7; D may correspond to TRBD1 or TRBD2 (5 bases each). The germline CDR1 and CDR2 sequences are LNHDA and SQIVND (reference sequence). CDR3 length equals 13 residues. Trimming pared 5 bases from V and 5 bases from J, leaving 13 bases between. The CDR3 DNA sequence: TGTGCCAGTAGTTTGGGACCGCCTAACGAGCAGTACTTC. Protein product: CASSLGPPNEQYF.

This clonotype was counted many times. The rearrangement joins TRBV6-2 or TRBV6-3 to TRBJ1-2, with D unclear. The V end lost 0 bases, the J end lost 4 bases, and 21 bases lay between the germline ends. The CDR3 extends over 18 amino acids. CDR1 is MNHEY, CDR2 SVGEGT, per germline. CDR3 bases: TGTGCCAGCAGTTACTCGACTCGATCAATCGGGGTATTCTATGGCTACACCTTC. Translating it yields CASSYSTRSIGVFYGYTF.

The V gene is TRBV7-2, the J gene TRBJ1-1, with D perhaps TRBD1 (6 bases). In germline, CDR1 is SGHTA, CDR2 FQGNSA. The CDR3 runs to 13 residues. The germline V and J ends were trimmed by 4 bases and 8 bases, with 14 bases remaining between them. The CDR3, as DNA: TGTGCCAGCAGCTCCACCTACAGGGCCGAAGCTTTCTTT. This gives the protein CASSSTYRAEAFF.

The genes are TRBV28 and TRBJ1-1; D possibly corresponds to TRBD1 (6 bases). Trimming pared 10 bases from V and 4 bases from J, leaving 19 bases between. The CDR3 runs 14 residues. From germline, CDR1 is MDHEN and CDR2 SYDVKM. CDR3 residues: CAICRQARATEAFF. The CDR3 DNA reads TGTGCCATCTGCCGACAGGCGCGGGCCACTGAAGCTTTCTTT. The variable domain in full, with the rest retrieved from reference TRBV28 and TRBJ1-1, is DVKVTQSSRYLVKRTGEKVFLECVQDMDHENMFWYRQDPGLGLRLIYFSYDVKMKEKGDIPEGYSVSREKKERFSLILESASTNQTSMYLCAICRQARATEAFFGQGTRLTVV.

The V call is TRBV18, the J call TRBJ2-2; TRBD2 matches 8 bases. Germline CDR1 KGHSH, CDR2 LQKENI. J lost 1 base, V lost 8 bases, and 3 bases had no gene match. CDR3 length equals 14 residues. DNA for the CDR3: TGTGCCAGCACACTAGCGGAGAACACCGGGGAGCTGTTTTTT. It is translated as CASTLAENTGELFF.

This clonotype was observed many times. The chain has TRBV27 and TRBJ1-5, with D unresolved. The CDR3 contains 11 residues. The V end lost 8 bases, the J end lost 4 bases, and 6 bases lay between the germline ends. The germline V gene has CDR1 MNHEY and CDR2 SMNVEV (reference sequence). In DNA, the CDR3 is TGTGCCAGCGGAGTTAATCAGCCCCAGCATTTT. Amino acids: CASGVNQPQHF.

The table lists this clonotype with many counts. V gene TRBV5-1 combines with J gene TRBJ2-4; 8 nucleotides agree with TRBD2. The CDR3 sequence is 15 residues long. Per the germline V gene, CDR1 is SGHRS and CDR2 is YFSETQ. The junction had 9 bases not matched to a gene; V was cut back by 4 bases and J by 6 bases. CDR3 sequence: CASSPMTGGRNIQYF. DNA for the CDR3: TGCGCCAGCAGCCCCATGACGGGAGGGAGAAACATTCAGTACTTC.

The genes are TRBV6-1 and TRBJ2-7; the match to TRBD2 covers 14 bases. The CDR3 sequence is 16 residues long. Germline V gene data show CDR1 as MNHNS and CDR2 as SASEGT. V shed 5 bases, J shed 3 bases, and the junction held 6 bases outside the gene matches. The CDR3 loop is CASSRRGLAGVYEQYF. CDR3 DNA sequence: TGTGCCAGCAGTAGAAGGGGACTAGCGGGAGTCTACGAGCAGTACTTC.